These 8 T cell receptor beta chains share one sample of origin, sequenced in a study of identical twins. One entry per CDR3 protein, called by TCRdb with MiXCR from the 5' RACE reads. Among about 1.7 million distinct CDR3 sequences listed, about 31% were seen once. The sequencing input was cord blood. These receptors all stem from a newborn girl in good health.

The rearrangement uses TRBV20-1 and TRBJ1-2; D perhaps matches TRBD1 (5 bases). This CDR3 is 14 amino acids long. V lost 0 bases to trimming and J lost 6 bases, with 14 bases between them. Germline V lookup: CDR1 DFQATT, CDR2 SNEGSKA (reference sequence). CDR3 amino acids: CSARDWGRPHGYTF. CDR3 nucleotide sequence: TGCAGTGCTAGAGATTGGGGCAGGCCGCATGGCTACACCTTC.

The CDR3 DNA follows: TGCAGTGCCAGGACTAGCGGGGGGTTTGCAGATACGCAGTATTTT. It yields the protein CSARTSGGFADTQYF. The chain joins TRBV20-1 to TRBJ2-3; TRBD2 matches at 14 bases. Germline CDR1 and CDR2: DFQATT and SNEGSKA (reference sequence). V lost 6 bases and J lost 4; bases outside the gene matches: 6. The CDR3 length is 15 residues.

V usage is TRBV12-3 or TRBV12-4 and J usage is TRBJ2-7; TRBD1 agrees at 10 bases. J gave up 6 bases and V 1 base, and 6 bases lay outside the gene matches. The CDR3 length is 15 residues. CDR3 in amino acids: CASSLGRQGALEQYF. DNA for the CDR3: TGTGCCAGCAGTTTAGGGCGACAGGGGGCTCTCGAGCAGTACTTC.

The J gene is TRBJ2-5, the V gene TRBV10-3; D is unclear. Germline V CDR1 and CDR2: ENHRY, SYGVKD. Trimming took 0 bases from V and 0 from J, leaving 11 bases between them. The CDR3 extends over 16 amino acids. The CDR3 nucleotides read TGTGCCATCAGTGAGTCGTGGATCCGGGACCAAGAGACCCAGTACTTC. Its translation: CAISESWIRDQETQYF.

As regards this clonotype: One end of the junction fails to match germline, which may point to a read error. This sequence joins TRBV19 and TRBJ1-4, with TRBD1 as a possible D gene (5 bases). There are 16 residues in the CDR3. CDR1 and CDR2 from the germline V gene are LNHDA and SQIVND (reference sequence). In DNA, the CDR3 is TGTGCCAGTAGTATAGGACAGTCTCCAACTAATGGAAAACTGTTTTTT. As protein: CASSIGQSPTNGKLFF.

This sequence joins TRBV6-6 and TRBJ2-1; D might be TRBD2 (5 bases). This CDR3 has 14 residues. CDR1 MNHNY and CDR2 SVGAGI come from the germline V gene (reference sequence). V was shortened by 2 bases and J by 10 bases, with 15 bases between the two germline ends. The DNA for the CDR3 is TGTGCCAGCAGTTACAGGGAGAGCTCCTACGAGCAGTTCTTC. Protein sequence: CASSYRESSYEQFF.

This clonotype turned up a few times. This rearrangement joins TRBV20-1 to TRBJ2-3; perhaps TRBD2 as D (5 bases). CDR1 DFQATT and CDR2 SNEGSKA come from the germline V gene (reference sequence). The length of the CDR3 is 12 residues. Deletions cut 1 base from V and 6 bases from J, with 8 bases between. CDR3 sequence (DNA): TGCAGTGCTAGAGGGGAGAGGGATACGCAGTATTTT. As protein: CSARGERDTQYF.

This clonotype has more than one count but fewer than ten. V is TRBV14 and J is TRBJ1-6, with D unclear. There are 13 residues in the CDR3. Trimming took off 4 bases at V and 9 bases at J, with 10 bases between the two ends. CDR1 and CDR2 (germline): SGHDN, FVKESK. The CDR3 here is CASSPLGVSPLHF. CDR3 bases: TGTGCCAGCAGCCCCTTGGGTGTTTCACCCCTCCACTTT.